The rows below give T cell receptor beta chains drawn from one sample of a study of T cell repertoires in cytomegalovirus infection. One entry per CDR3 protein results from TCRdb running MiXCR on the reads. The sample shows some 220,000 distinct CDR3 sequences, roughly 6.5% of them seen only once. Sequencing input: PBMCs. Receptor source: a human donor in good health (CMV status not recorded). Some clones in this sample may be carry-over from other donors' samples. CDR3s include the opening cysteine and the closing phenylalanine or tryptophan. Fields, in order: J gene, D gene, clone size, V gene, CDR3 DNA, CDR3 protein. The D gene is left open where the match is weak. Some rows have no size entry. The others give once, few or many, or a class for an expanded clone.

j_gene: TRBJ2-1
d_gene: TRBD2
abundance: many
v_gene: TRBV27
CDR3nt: TGTGCCAGCAGTCCTACGAATTTAGCGGGGGCTCCCTCCTACAATGAGCAGTTCTTC
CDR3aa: CASSPTNLAGAPSYNEQFF

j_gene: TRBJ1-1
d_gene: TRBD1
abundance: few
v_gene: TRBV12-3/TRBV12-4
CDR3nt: TGTGCCAGCAGTTCCCGACGACAGGGTTGGGTATCAGACACTGAAGCTTTCTTT
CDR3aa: CASSSRRQGWVSDTEAFF

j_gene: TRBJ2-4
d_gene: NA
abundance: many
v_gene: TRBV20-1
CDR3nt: TGCAGTGCTGCTGTCTCCGGAAACATTCAGTACTTC
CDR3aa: CSAAVSGNIQYF

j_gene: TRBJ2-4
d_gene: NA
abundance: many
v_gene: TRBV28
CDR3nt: TGTGCCAGCAGCGACAGGAGTCTAGCCAAAAACATTCAGTACTTC
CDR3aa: CASSDRSLAKNIQYF

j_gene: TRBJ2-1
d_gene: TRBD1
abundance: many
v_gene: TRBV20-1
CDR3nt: TGCAGTGCTCTCGTACCTGGACAGGGATCTTACAATGAGCAGTTCTTC
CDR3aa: CSALVPGQGSYNEQFF

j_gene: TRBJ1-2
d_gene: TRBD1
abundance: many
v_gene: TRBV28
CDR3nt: TGTGCCAGCTCCTTTTACCGGGACAGCGCCCCTCTATATGGCTACACCTTC
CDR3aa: CASSFYRDSAPLYGYTF

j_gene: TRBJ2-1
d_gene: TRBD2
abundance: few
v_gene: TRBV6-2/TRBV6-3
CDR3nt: TGTGCCAGCAGTTACTCTAGCGGGGGGTTCAATGAGCAGTTCTTC
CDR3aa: CASSYSSGGFNEQFF

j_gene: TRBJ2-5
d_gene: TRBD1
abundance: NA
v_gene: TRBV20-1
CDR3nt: TGCAGTGCTAGGGGGGGACAGGTCACCCAGTACTTC
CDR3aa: CSARGGQVTQYF

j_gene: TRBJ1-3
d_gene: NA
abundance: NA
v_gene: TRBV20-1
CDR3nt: TGCAGTGCTAGAGTCGGCCCTACAGGGTACTCTGGAAACACCATATATTTT
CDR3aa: CSARVGPTGYSGNTIYF

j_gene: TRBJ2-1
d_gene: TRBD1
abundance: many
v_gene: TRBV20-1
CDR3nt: TGCAGTGGGGAAACCGGGACAGGGATCGGCAATGAGCAGTTCTTC
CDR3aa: CSGETGTGIGNEQFF

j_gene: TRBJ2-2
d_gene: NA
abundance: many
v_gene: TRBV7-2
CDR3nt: TGTGCCAGCAGCTCCAGAACGTCCGGGGAGCTGTTTTTT
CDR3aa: CASSSRTSGELFF

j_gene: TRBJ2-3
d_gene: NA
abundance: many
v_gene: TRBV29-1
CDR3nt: TGCAGCGTTGAAGGGGACCAAGCCTGGGGAGATACGCAGTATTTT
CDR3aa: CSVEGDQAWGDTQYF

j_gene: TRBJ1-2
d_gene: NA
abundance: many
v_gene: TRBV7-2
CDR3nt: TGTGCCAGCAGCTTATCTATCGGAGGCTACACCTTC
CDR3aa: CASSLSIGGYTF

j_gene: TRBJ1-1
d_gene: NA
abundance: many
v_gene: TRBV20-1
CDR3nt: TGCAGTGCCGACAGTAACACTGAAGCTTTCTTT
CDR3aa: CSADSNTEAFF

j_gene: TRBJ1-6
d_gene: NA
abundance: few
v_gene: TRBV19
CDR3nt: TGTGCCAGTAGTATTGCCCCAAATTCACCCCTCCACTTT
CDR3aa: CASSIAPNSPLHF

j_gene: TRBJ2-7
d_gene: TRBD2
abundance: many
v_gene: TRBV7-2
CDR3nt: TGTGCCAGCAGCTTAGCGGGAGGGTCCTACGAGCAGTACTTC
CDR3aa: CASSLAGGSYEQYF

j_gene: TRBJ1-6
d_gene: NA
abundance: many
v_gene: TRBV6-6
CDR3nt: TGTGCCAGCAGCTTAGACGACCATAGTTCACCCCTCCACTTT
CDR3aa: CASSLDDHSSPLHF

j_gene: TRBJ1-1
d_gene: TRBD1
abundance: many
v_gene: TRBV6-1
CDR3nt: TGTGCCAGCAGCTCCCTGGCAGGGGGGAGCACTGAAGCTTTCTTT
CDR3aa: CASSSLAGGSTEAFF

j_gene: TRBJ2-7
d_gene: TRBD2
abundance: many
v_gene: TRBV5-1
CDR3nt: TGCGCCAGCAGCCTACTGGGAGAAGCGGGGGGCGAGCAGTACTTC
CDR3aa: CASSLLGEAGGEQYF

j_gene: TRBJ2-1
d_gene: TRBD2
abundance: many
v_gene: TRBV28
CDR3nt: TGTGCCAGCAGTTCGGAAAGCGGGGGGTATTACAATGAGCAGTTCTTC
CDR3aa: CASSSESGGYYNEQFF

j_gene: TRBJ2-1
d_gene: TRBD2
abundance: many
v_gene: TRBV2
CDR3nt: TGTGCCAGCAGCCCAGGACTAGCGGGGGGGGATGAGCAGTTCTTC
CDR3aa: CASSPGLAGGDEQFF

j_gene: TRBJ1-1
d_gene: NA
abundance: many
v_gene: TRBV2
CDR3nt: TGTGCCAGCATCCCGAACGGGGGTGGGTGGGCTGAAGCTTTCTTT
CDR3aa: CASIPNGGGWAEAFF

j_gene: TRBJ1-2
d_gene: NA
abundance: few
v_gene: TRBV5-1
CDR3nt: TGCGCCAGCAGCTTGGCCGACCTAGGTTCGATTGGCTACACCTTC
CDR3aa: CASSLADLGSIGYTF

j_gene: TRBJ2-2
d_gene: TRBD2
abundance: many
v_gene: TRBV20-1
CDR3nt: TGCAGTGCTAGTGCTCCGGGACTAGCGGGGGGGAACACCGGGGAGCTGTTTTTT
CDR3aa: CSASAPGLAGGNTGELFF

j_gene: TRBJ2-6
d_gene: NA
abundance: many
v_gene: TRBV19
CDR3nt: TGTGCCAGTAGTATAAGCGTCTCTGGGGCCAACGTCCTGACTTTC
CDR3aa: CASSISVSGANVLTF

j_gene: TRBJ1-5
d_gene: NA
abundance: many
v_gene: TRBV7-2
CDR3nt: TGTGCCAGCAGCTTAGCGGGGGCGCGAAGCAATCAGCCCCAGCATTTT
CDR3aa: CASSLAGARSNQPQHF

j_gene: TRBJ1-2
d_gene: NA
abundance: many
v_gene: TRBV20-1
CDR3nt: TGCAGTGTATCGACAGATAACTATGGCTACACCTTC
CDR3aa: CSVSTDNYGYTF

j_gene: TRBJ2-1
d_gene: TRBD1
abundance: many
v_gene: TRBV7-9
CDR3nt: TGTGCCAGCAGCCTCGAGCACAGGGGGAAATCGGGCAATGAGCAGTTCTTC
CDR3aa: CASSLEHRGKSGNEQFF

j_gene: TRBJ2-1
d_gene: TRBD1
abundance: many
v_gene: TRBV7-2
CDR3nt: TGTGCCAGCATGGGGACAGTCCGCTATGAGCAGTTCTTC
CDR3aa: CASMGTVRYEQFF

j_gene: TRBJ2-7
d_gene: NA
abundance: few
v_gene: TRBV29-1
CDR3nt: TGCAGCGTTGCGGGTTCCGAGGGGGAGCAGTACTTC
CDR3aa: CSVAGSEGEQYF

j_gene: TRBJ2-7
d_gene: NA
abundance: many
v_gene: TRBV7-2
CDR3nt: TGTGCCAGCAGCTTAGGAGGGGGGTTCTACGAGCAGTACTTC
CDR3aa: CASSLGGGFYEQYF

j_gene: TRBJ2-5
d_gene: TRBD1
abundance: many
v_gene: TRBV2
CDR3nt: TGTGCCAGCACCTTGGGACAGCTAGAGACCCAGTACTTC
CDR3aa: CASTLGQLETQYF